A selection of T cell receptor beta chains follows, all from one sample in a study of blood T cell repertoires in COVID-19. Using immunoSEQ multiplex PCR, the repertoire was profiled, and TCRdb retains in-frame clones only, with some absent. The sample consists of about 190,000 clones, around 83% of them appearing once. The sample consisted of peripheral blood. These receptors were obtained from a woman aged 40 to 50 with acute or convalescent COVID-19. CDR3s include the opening cysteine and the closing phenylalanine or tryptophan. The order of the fields is V gene, D gene, clone size, J gene, CDR3 protein, CDR3 DNA. The D gene is left open where the match is weak. Expanded clones are given a class, and other clones once, few, many or no size at all.

>TRBV4-2|-|-|TRBJ2-3
CASSTTDTQYF
TGTGCCAGCAGCACAACAGATACGCAGTATTTT
>TRBV6-6|-|few|TRBJ1-2
CASSVGLQDNGYTF
TGTGCCAGCAGTGTCGGACTACAAGACAATGGCTACACCTTC
>TRBV28|-|-|TRBJ1-1
CASLRRYTEAFF
TGTGCCAGCCTACGGCGGTACACTGAAGCTTTCTTT
>TRBV19|-|once|TRBJ2-7
CASSGRWEANEQYF
TGTGCCAGTAGTGGTAGGTGGGAGGCTAACGAGCAGTACTTC
>TRBV2|-|-|TRBJ1-6
CANRDWNDSPLHF
TGTGCCAACCGGGACTGGAATGATTCACCCCTCCACTTT
>TRBV5-5|-|-|TRBJ2-7
CASSLGAYEQYF
TGTGCCAGCAGCTTGGGCGCTTACGAGCAGTACTTC
>TRBV12-3/TRBV12-4|-|once|TRBJ1-1
CASSPPMNTEAFF
TGTGCCAGCAGTCCCCCTATGAACACTGAAGCTTTCTTT
>TRBV7-2|TRBD2|-|TRBJ2-7
CASSLAGTNSYEQYF
TGTGCCAGCAGCTTGGCGGGGACTAACTCCTACGAGCAGTACTTC
>TRBV2|-|-|TRBJ2-7
CASSELRPLSYEQYF
TGTGCCAGCAGTGAATTGAGGCCTCTATCCTACGAGCAGTACTTC
>TRBV14|-|-|TRBJ2-1
CASSQAEGGEDEQFF
TGTGCCAGCAGCCAAGCCGAGGGGGGGGAGGATGAGCAGTTCTTC
>TRBV28|-|-|TRBJ1-2
CASSLGWGANYGYTF
TGTGCCAGCAGTTTAGGGTGGGGAGCTAACTATGGCTACACCTTC
>TRBV28|-|-|TRBJ2-7
CASSLAGSSYEQYF
TGTGCCAGCAGTTTAGCGGGAAGCTCCTACGAGCAGTACTTC
>TRBV10-1|TRBD2|-|TRBJ2-1
CASSGTSGGALYNEQFF
TGCGCCAGCAGTGGAACTAGCGGGGGGGCTCTCTACAATGAGCAGTTCTTC